The T cell receptor beta chain under discussion was sequenced for a study of T cell clones after liver transplantation. Looking at the study overall: Post-transplant blood was tracked for graft-donor-reactive T cell clones identified in a pre-transplant mixed lymphocyte reaction.

Germline V gene data show CDR1 as LGHNT and CDR2 as FRNRAP. The CDR3 has 12 residues. V shed 5 bases and J shed 10 bases, with 14 bases lying between them. General observations from the study: Conclusions were preliminary, with small, heterogeneous patient groups.

This clone was picked up one time. Its antigen remains unidentified. CD3+CD4+ and CD3+CD8+ cells were FACS-sorted from thawed unstimulated PBMCs. The assay was immunoSEQ multiplex PCR, and TCRdb's table has in-frame clones only and misses some. The sample has 40,000 to 55,000 clones; roughly 71% are singletons. This chain connects TRBV12-5 to TRBJ1-1; D possibly corresponds to TRBD1 (5 bases). The sample was CD4+ T cells from blood, taken more than 53 months after liver transplant. This receptor was identified in a human patient who received a liver transplant. The graft donor may account for some of the T cells. The chain's CDR3 is CASGKDGHPAFF. For the CDR3, the DNA is TGTGCTAGTGGTAAGGACGGACACCCAGCTTTCTTT.